The source of this TCR beta chain is a study of shared clonotypes between healthy human individuals (dated by TCRdb to 2018 to 2020). Background for the entire study: A few men and two women, aged 18 to 49 years, made up the cohort. For each donor, CD4 naive and CD4 memory were each given three plates, CD8 naive was given two plates, and CD8 memory was given one plate. To estimate repertoire size and how much clonotype sharing occurs between individuals, the study deeply sequenced the blood TCR repertoires of five healthy adults. To increase sequencing depth and limit assay-specific biases, TCR repertoire library preparation and sequencing were carried out by different laboratories using diverse techniques. Between about 0.9 and 10 billion PBMCs per donor were obtained by leukapheresis.

TCR CDR3 regions were amplified from genomic DNA by multiplex PCR using the deep immunoSEQ assay. Extracted genomic DNA from each cell subset was distributed evenly across all wells of several immunoSEQ 96-well plates, and each plate was treated as a replicate. For sorted subsets, roughly 200 ng genomic DNA, equal to some 30,000 T cell genomes, was loaded into each replicate PCR. Purified libraries were quantified with a Qubit 3.0 fluorometer, sized on a Bioanalyzer 2100, and re-quantified with the KAPA Library Quantification kit. Every immunoSEQ 96-well plate was sequenced on a dedicated single-read 150-cycle Illumina NextSeq 550 flow cell. On the authors' methods: The immunoSEQ output contained only junctional sequences without quality scores, so filtering could not match that applied to full-length reads. Sequences were annotated with PyIR, a Python wrapper for IgBLAST v1.9, and V/J genes and CDR3 were assigned using IMGT germline references. Reads with weak V/J assignments (E-value above 1e-6), missing CDR3, stop codons, out-of-frame junctions, or ambiguous translated residues were removed. V3J clonotypes were defined by identical inferred V gene, J gene, and CDR3 amino acid sequence. Percentage overlap between repertoires was calculated by dividing the number of shared unique clonotypes by the size of the smaller repertoire. Repertoire richness was assessed with RTK rarefaction, the Chao1 estimator, and Recon v2.1 estimates of unobserved clonotypes. OLGA was used to compute generation probabilities for all TCRbeta clonotypes that the gDNA method yielded from a handful of donors. Held by TCRdb, this immuneACCESS table contains in-frame sequences only and omits some clones. Under half of the omission traces to an unresolved V gene where checked; the cause of the rest is unknown. V and J calls and clone size come straight from that table; D and trimming were deduced from the DNA. The sample table contains some 630,000 clones; only one count was recorded for 96% of them. The ten most abundant clones make up approximately 0.12% of the sample.

CD8 naive samples were CD45RO-negative cells positively selected for CCR7, giving a CD45RA+CCR7+ population that excluded TemRA cells. The donors were healthy, HIV-negative adults with no recently reported acute infections or vaccinations. All donors were Caucasian adults living in Nashville, Tennessee, USA. Blood was obtained by leukapheresis, after which PBMCs were separated by Ficoll-Histopaque density gradient centrifugation and cryopreserved in liquid nitrogen vapor phase. Analytical flow cytometry was used to check the purity and quantity of every magnetically sorted T cell population. Genomic DNA was isolated from each sorted fraction and quantified by UV absorbance on a Nanodrop 2000c. Study-wide findings and limitations: Compared with non-shared clonotypes, the clonotypes found in all four sorted-subset donors had higher generation probabilities. The genetic and exposure-history diversity represented was limited by the small number of donors. Sampling was restricted to blood, and TCR repertoires in tissues likely differ from the TCR repertoires found in blood. Pairwise subsampling indicated that sequencing depth was expected to affect the degree of clonotype sharing among donors. Incomplete sequencing was indicated by rarefaction of sorted-subset datasets, despite the large sequencing depth. When several donors were compared, the shared fraction of clonotypes was around 5% for naive CD4, 3.5% for naive CD8, roughly 2.5% for memory CD4, and under 0.5% for memory CD8. Larger estimated clonotype richness was generally found for naive subsets than for memory subsets.

With respect to this clone: No antigen is known for it. Base-call qualities are not available, and no considerably larger clone is one nucleotide away.

Via the germline V gene, CDR1 is SGHVS and CDR2 FQNEAQ. The CDR3 starts with the cysteine, ends with the phenylalanine, and has 13 residues. The only DNA kept is the CDR3, 39 bases in frame from the first base. Between the V and J ends, shortened by 3 bases and 2 bases respectively, the junction contains 8 bases. This clonotype was sampled from a woman in her twenties or thirties in good health. The chain is assembled from TRBV7-8 and TRBJ2-7; the D gene cannot be resolved reliably. The sequenced material came from naive CD8+ T cells sorted from blood. In light of the paper, this sample's cell subset or site label describes: CD45RA+CCR7+. The DNA reads as follows: TGTGCCAGCAGCTTCGAAAACCCCTACGAGCAGTACTTC. This translates into CASSFENPYEQYF.